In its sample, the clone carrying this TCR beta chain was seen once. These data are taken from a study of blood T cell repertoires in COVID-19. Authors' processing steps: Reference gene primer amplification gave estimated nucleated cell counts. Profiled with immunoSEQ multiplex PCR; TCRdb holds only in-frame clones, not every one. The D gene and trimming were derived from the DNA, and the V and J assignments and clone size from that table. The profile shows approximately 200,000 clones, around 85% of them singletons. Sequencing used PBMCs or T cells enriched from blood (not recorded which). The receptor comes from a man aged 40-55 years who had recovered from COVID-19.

This CDR3 is CAISGNPDQGWEADTQYF. DNA of the CDR3: TGTGCCATCAGTGGGAACCCAGACCAGGGGTGGGAAGCAGATACGCAGTATTTT. This chain uses TRBV10-3 with TRBJ2-3, with TRBD1 as a possible D gene (6 bases). CDR3 size: 18 residues. V was pared by 4 bases and J by 4 bases, with 24 bases between. CDR1 ENHRY and CDR2 SYGVKD come from the germline V gene.